This T cell receptor beta chain was recovered during a study of blood T cells in healthy people across ages. This clonotype came up a few times. Its matching antigen is unknown. The CDR3 does not end in the conserved phenylalanine or tryptophan, so this is likely a read error. Per germline, CDR1 SQVTM and CDR2 ANQGSEA. CDR3 length equals 14 residues. The J segment lost 4 bases and the V segment lost 2 bases, leaving 5 bases of the junction unmatched. Study-wide points: A greater number of naive CD4+ cells and higher diversity distinguished long-lived donors from aged donors. Per million T cells, TCR beta diversity dropped about linearly as age rose.

A second roughly 7 to 12 cycle PCR used barcoded and J-beta primers. MiXCR was run by TCRdb on the 5' RACE reads, yielding one entry per CDR3 protein. The repertoire holds 700,000 to 900,000 distinct CDR3 sequences, with about a quarter as singletons. The sample was also reused in another study, on T cells of mothers and their children. As reported in that work: There were over 9.5 million TCR beta CDR3 reads from each mother and around 2.7 million from each child.

The chain combines TRBV29-1 with TRBJ2-3; TRBD2 matches at 8 bases. This TCR derives from a boy aged 5 to 17 in good health. Sequencing input: blood. The CDR3 coding sequence is TGCAGCGTTGAAAACGGGAGGGCACCAGATACGCAGTATCTT. This translates into CSVENGRAPDTQYL.